The text below deals with one TCR beta chain. Its antigen is unknown. An input of roughly 0.5 to 1 ug of RNA was subjected to reverse transcription using random hexamers. The CDR3 of TCR beta was amplified by immunoSEQ multiplex PCR across 54 Vbeta and 13 Jbeta. From the immunoSEQ multiplex PCR reads, TCRdb called clonotypes with MiXCR, one entry per CDR3 protein. The sample has about 400,000 distinct CDR3 sequences; around 85% are singletons. The authors sequenced TCR beta from blood CD8+ and CD4+ T cells. The data originate from a study of CD8 T cells in Susac syndrome. Study-wide points: It was acknowledged by the study that relatively few individuals were included in its TCR sequencing and HLA analysis.

This CDR3 has 12 residues. V lost 5 bases and J lost 4, with 8 bases in between. V gene TRBV12-3 or TRBV12-4 combines with J gene TRBJ1-2, with D unresolved. The sequenced material came from CD8+ T cells from PBMCs. This clonotype was obtained from a human donor with multiple sclerosis. CDR3: CASSPASYGYTF. The CDR3, as DNA: TGTGCCAGCAGTCCGGCCAGCTATGGCTACACCTTC.